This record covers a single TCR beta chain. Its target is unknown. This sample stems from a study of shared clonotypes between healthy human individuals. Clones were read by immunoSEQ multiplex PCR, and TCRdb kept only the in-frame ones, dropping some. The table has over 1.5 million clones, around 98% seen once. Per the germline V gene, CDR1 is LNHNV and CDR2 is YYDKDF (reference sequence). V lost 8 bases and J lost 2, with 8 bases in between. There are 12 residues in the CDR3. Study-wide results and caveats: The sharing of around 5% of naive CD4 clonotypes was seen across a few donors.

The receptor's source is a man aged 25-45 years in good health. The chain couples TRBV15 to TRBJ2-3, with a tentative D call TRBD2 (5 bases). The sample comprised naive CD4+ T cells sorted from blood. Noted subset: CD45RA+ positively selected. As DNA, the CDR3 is TGTGCCACCGGACTCAACACAGATACGCAGTATTTT. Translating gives CATGLNTDTQYF.